These 7 T cell receptor beta chains came from one sample sequenced in a study of CD8 T cells in ankylosing spondylitis. Overall study results and limits: Eight or nine highly homologous variants formed a TCR beta motif that appeared characteristic of ankylosing spondylitis blood.

Their recognized antigens are unknown. MiXCR, applied by TCRdb to the 5' RACE reads, yields one record per CDR3 protein. The sample lists more than 500,000 distinct CDR3 sequences, approximately 5% occurring once. Sequencing was done on a sample of blood, either unsorted or a sorted T cell fraction (not recorded which). These receptors came from a male donor with ankylosing spondylitis.

There are many counts of this clonotype. CDR3: CRAGVWDTQYF. The DNA of the CDR3 is TGCAGGGCGGGAGTTTGGGATACGCAGTATTTT. This rearrangement joins TRBV20-1 to TRBJ2-3; 7 bases match TRBD2. CDR3 size: 11 residues. The germline gives CDR1 DFQATT, CDR2 SNEGSKA (reference sequence).

This clonotype was detected many times. This sequence joins TRBV20-1 and TRBJ2-5; 7 bases are shared with TRBD2. The CDR3 consists of 14 residues. V trimming: 4 bases; J trimming: 5 bases; junction bases outside the gene matches: 10. CDR1 and CDR2 (germline): DFQATT, SNEGSKA (reference sequence). The CDR3 bases are TGCAGTGCTATGTGGGGTGCGGGGGATGAGACCCAGTACTTC. Protein product: CSAMWGAGDETQYF.

This clonotype was found many times. This chain joins TRBV29-1 and TRBJ2-3, with 8 bases matching TRBD1. The CDR3 spans 15 residues. With 0 bases clipped from V and 1 base from J, the junction kept 3 bases outside the gene matches. CDR1 is SQVTM and CDR2 is ANQGSEA in the germline V gene. CDR3 sequence reads: CSVEDQGQGTDTQYF. CDR3 bases: TGCAGCGTTGAAGATCAGGGACAGGGCACAGATACGCAGTATTTT.

This clonotype was found many times. This chain connects TRBV29-1 to TRBJ1-3; TRBD1 matches at 8 bases. The germline V gene encodes CDR1 SQVTM and CDR2 ANQGSEA. The CDR3 totals 14 residues. V lost 5 bases, J lost 1 base, and 4 bases stayed unmatched. CDR3 protein: CSVQTGGSGNTIYF. CDR3 DNA: TGCAGCGTTCAAACAGGGGGGTCTGGAAACACCATATATTTT.

Only a few counts were recorded for this clonotype. V gene TRBV4-3 combines with J gene TRBJ2-1; TRBD2 agrees at 7 bases. Germline CDR1 is LGHNA and CDR2 is YSLEER. The CDR3 consists of 17 residues. Trimming removed 3 bases from V and 5 bases from J; junction bases left unmatched: 13. The CDR3 here is CASSHLYGSGVNNEQFF. The CDR3 region has the DNA TGCGCCAGCAGCCACCTCTACGGGAGCGGGGTAAACAATGAGCAGTTCTTC.

This clonotype was picked up many times. CDR3 bases: TGCGCCAGCAGCCAAGATGCTGGAGCTAACTATGGCTACACCTTC. Translating gives CASSQDAGANYGYTF. The chain has TRBV4-1 and TRBJ1-2, with D hard to call. The V end was cut by 0 bases, the J end by 0 bases, with 8 bases between. Germline V gene sequence: CDR1 MGHRA, CDR2 YSYEKL. This CDR3 has 15 residues.

This clonotype was seen many times. J is TRBJ2-3 and V is TRBV4-3; D may be TRBD2 (6 bases). The CDR3 spans 18 residues. Germline CDR1 and CDR2: LGHNA and YSLEER. Trimming cost V 1 base and J 2 bases, with 19 bases left between them. CDR3 amino acids: CASSQVVSVGGNTDTQYF. In DNA, the CDR3 is TGCGCCAGCAGCCAAGTCGTTAGTGTTGGAGGGAACACAGATACGCAGTATTTT.